These 10 T cell receptor beta chains share one sample of origin, sequenced in a study of blood T cell repertoires in COVID-19. Profiling relied on immunoSEQ multiplex PCR, and the TCRdb table lists in-frame clones only, not all of them. The sample has 100,000 to 150,000 clones, 88% seen once. The specimen was peripheral blood. The source is a man between 65 and 80 years old with active COVID-19.

This clone has only one observation. The chain recombines TRBV27 with TRBJ1-1; 9 positions match TRBD1. The CDR3 has 13 residues. Germline V lookup: CDR1 MNHEY, CDR2 SMNVEV (reference sequence). V was pared by 6 bases and J by 5 bases, with 4 bases of the junction left unmatched. CDR3: CASRGTGRTEAFF. DNA of the CDR3: TGTGCCAGCAGAGGGACAGGGAGGACTGAAGCTTTCTTT.

The chain employs TRBV3-1 (or the pseudogene TRBV3-2) and TRBJ2-1, with 11 nucleotides matching TRBD2. V was clipped by 5 bases and J by 8 bases; unmatched bases: 5. Germline lookup yields CDR1 LGHDT and CDR2 YNNKEL (reference sequence). The CDR3 length is 14 residues. CDR3 in DNA: TGTGCCAGCAGCTATACTAGCGGGAGCCATGAGCAGTTCTTC. This codes for CASSYTSGSHEQFF.

The rearrangement uses TRBV6-5 and TRBJ1-4, with 9 bases that match TRBD1. Germline-derived CDR1 and CDR2 are MNHEY and SVGAGI. CDR3 length equals 15 residues. The junction had 10 bases not matched to a gene; V was cut back by 6 bases and J by 8 bases. CDR3 protein: CASSLSGTGKEKLFF. DNA of the CDR3: TGTGCCAGCAGCCTATCCGGGACAGGGAAAGAAAAACTGTTTTTT.

V usage is TRBV7-3 and J usage is TRBJ2-3; tentatively, D is TRBD1 (6 bases). There are 14 residues in the CDR3. Trimming removed 0 bases from V and 5 bases from J, with 9 bases in between. From germline, CDR1 is SGHTA and CDR2 FQGTGA. In nucleotides, the CDR3 is TGTGCCAGCAGCTTAACAGGGGGAAGAGATACGCAGTATTTT. As protein: CASSLTGGRDTQYF.

The chain has TRBV5-5 and TRBJ2-7; possible D gene TRBD1, 8 bases. Looked up from germline, CDR1 is SGHKS and CDR2 is YYEKEE (reference sequence). The CDR3 sequence is 13 residues long. Trimming pared 0 bases from V and 12 bases from J, leaving 16 bases between. The CDR3 is CASSLGEGTGPYF. CDR3 in DNA: TGTGCCAGCAGCTTGGGGGAGGGGACAGGTCCGTACTTC.

This chain uses TRBV3-1 (or the pseudogene TRBV3-2) with TRBJ2-5, with 10 positions matching TRBD2. Losses at the gene ends were 2 bases for V and 2 bases for J; bases not matched to a gene: 2. Germline CDR1 and CDR2: LGHDT and YNNKEL (reference sequence). This CDR3 has 15 residues. As DNA, the CDR3 is TGTGCCAGCAGCCAACCTAGCGGGGGACAAGAGACCCAGTACTTC. It translates to CASSQPSGGQETQYF.

The chain combines TRBV11-3 with TRBJ2-1, with TRBD2 matching 9 bases. Germline CDR1 and CDR2: SGHNT and YENEEA. The CDR3 is 15 residues long. V was pared by 3 bases and J by 6 bases, with 6 bases of the junction left unmatched. The CDR3 reads CASSLGTSYRNEQFF. The CDR3 bases are TGTGCCAGCAGCTTGGGGACTAGCTACCGCAATGAGCAGTTCTTC.

The J gene is TRBJ2-7, the V gene TRBV3-1 (or the pseudogene TRBV3-2), with 8 bases matching TRBD1. Trimming took 2 bases from V and 5 from J; bases not matched to a gene: 5. From germline, CDR1 is LGHDT and CDR2 YNNKEL (reference sequence). The CDR3 has 14 amino acids. The CDR3 sequence is CASSQRAGGDEQYF. CDR3 sequence (DNA): TGTGCCAGCAGCCAAAGGGCAGGGGGCGACGAGCAGTACTTC.

The gene calls are TRBV24-1 and TRBJ2-1; 8 nucleotides align to TRBD2. The CDR3 length is 16 residues. With V trimmed by 0 bases and J by 0 bases, 0 bases remained unmatched. CDR1 is KGHDR and CDR2 is SFDVKD in the germline V gene. Written as DNA, the CDR3 is TGTGCCACCAGTGATTTGGCGGGAGGCTCCTACAATGAGCAGTTCTTC. This codes for CATSDLAGGSYNEQFF.

J is TRBJ1-3 and V is TRBV18; 7 nucleotides agree with TRBD1. Looked up from germline, CDR1 is KGHSH and CDR2 is LQKENI. V was pared by 3 bases and J by 4 bases, with 3 bases of the junction left unmatched. The CDR3 runs to 14 residues. The chain's CDR3 is CASSPQTGGNTIYF. The CDR3 bases are TGTGCCAGCTCACCGCAGACAGGGGGAAACACCATATATTTT. Variable domain in full (rest from reference TRBV18 and TRBJ1-3): NAGVMQNPRHLVRRRGQEARLRCSPMKGHSHVYWYRQLPEEGLKFMVYLQKENIIDESGMPKERFSAEFPKEGPSILRIQQVVRGDSAAYFCASSPQTGGNTIYFGEGSWLTVV.